Detailed here is one TCR beta chain. Antigen unknown. The sample belongs to a study of OX40 agonist ivuxolimab in advanced cancers. Across the study: Patient treatment consisted of intravenous ivuxolimab administration every 2 weeks at 0.01 to 10 mg/kg.

Trimming left V 3 bases short and J 0 bases short, with 15 bases between. This CDR3 comprises 16 residues. CDR1 and CDR2 from the germline V gene are MDHEN and SYDVKM. Profiled with immunoSEQ multiplex PCR; TCRdb holds only in-frame clones, not every one. Among around 48,000 clones listed, approximately 80% were seen once. Overall study findings and caveats: The study did not work out the antigen specificity of the expanded peripheral T cells. Both CD4+ and CD8+ T cell populations in blood had undergone clonal expansion by week 6 at 0.1 to 3.0 mg/kg.

The V and J genes are TRBV28 and TRBJ2-7; D tentatively fits TRBD1 or TRBD2 (5 bases each). The material was CD4+ or CD8+ T cells sorted from blood, obtained in a trial of the OX40 agonist ivuxolimab. This TCR came from an adult with an advanced solid tumor such as melanoma, head and neck, liver or kidney cancer. CDR3 sequence (DNA): TGTGCCAGCAGTTTGTCGGGGCTACCTGCCTCCTACGAGCAGTACTTC. This sequence encodes CASSLSGLPASYEQYF.